The clone carrying this T cell receptor (beta chain) appeared a single time. Its antigen is as yet unknown. PCR amplification relied on 60 Vbeta primers (plus 13 Jbeta primers). Methods used by the authors: Unique TCR beta chains numbered roughly 84 million in a later analysis, with about 11 million shared. Sequencing was performed with immunoSEQ multiplex PCR; in TCRdb, only in-frame clones are kept and a portion is missing. The V and J calls and clone size were taken over from that table, and D and trimming were inferred from the DNA. The table shows about 90,000 clones, with roughly 60% occurring only once. Germline V CDR1 and CDR2: SGHRS, YFSETQ. V was shortened by 5 bases and J by 4 bases, with 10 bases between the two germline ends. The CDR3 has 13 residues. The entry originates in a study of cytomegalovirus exposure and HLA in healthy donors. The study's findings and limits: Later analysis associated a missense DCLRE1C variant with TCR beta V- and J-gene trimming. After further analysis at a later stage, 16,951 TCR beta sequences were associated with HLA alleles at 0.05 false discovery rate. The study listed 150 to 200 cytomegalovirus-associated TCR beta chains.

The chain joins TRBV5-1 to TRBJ1-5; no clear D gene. The TCR originated in a woman aged 45-60 years in good health and CMV-seropositive. Sequencing was carried out using PBMCs. CDR3 region: CASRFEDNQPQHF. The CDR3 region has the DNA TGCGCCAGCAGGTTTGAGGATAATCAGCCCCAGCATTTT.